This TCR beta chain was captured by sequencing in a study of cytomegalovirus exposure and HLA in healthy donors (dated by TCRdb to the late 2010s). General notes on the study: An earlier analysis of approximately 600 of the donors reported 250 to 350 Gb of sequence data and roughly 110 million unique TCR beta sequences from roughly 200 million T cells. Using immunosequencing, the study profiled T cell repertoires from some 670 subjects and related those repertoires to cytomegalovirus serostatus. In the later analysis, no new phenotypic data were used to find candidate immune exposures; instead, reliance was placed on TCR beta sequences and their occurrence across donors. On average, about 200,000 unique TCR beta nucleotide sequences were sequenced per donor among several hundred genotyped donors of the cohort, with 15% to 20% of those sequences being non-productive. To study patterns of TCR occurrence, a later analysis re-analyzed previously published TCR beta repertoires from 500 to 850 donors and added high-resolution HLA genotyping. In an earlier analysis of 587 of the donors, high-throughput TCR beta sequencing was used to judge whether each TCR beta V gene segment behaved as functional or pseudogenic. A later genetic analysis used genome-wide SNP genotypes for 398 of the 666 donors, treating that subset as a discovery cohort. An early release that covered several hundred HLA-typed donors contained approximately 320 gigabases of sequencing data and roughly 84 million unique TCR sequences. The number of donors typed differed by locus, with about 620-630 for A, B, C, DRB1 and DQB1, 522 for DQA1, nearly 610 for DPA1, and about 450 for DPB1. Donor age, sex, ethnicity and CMV serostatus were compiled together with the repertoire data. Among the approximately 400 genotyped donors, around 81% belonged to the genetic ancestry cluster associated with self-reported Caucasian donors. The study combined high-throughput TCR immunosequencing, statistical association of individual TCRs with disease status, and machine learning to predict cytomegalovirus infection status. The aim of the study was to test whether cataloging public T cell receptors could identify signatures of past pathogen exposure. Class I and class II HLA loci were covered by the typing at four-digit resolution. In addition to the first cohort of 666 subjects, a separate validation cohort of 100 to 150 different subjects was used. Because of strong linkage in the cohort, roughly five DR-DQ haplotypes were treated as single units for association and clustering. Every discovery cohort repertoire had been produced on one sequencing platform.

In the case of this clone: Its recognized antigen is unknown. Nothing much larger sits one base from this clone, and base qualities are not available.

The paper's findings and limits, for the study overall: In a later analysis, several top co-occurrence clusters were reported to appear linked to parvovirus B19, influenza, CMV and Epstein-Barr virus. The cohort was sequenced for TCR beta chains only, and without alpha or paired-chain data the features that could be detected were limited. A later analysis found that most CMV-associated TCR beta chains appeared HLA-restricted, with HLA associations seemingly driven largely by CMV exposure. The classifier was reported to diagnose cytomegalovirus status with high specificity and sensitivity in both the original cohort and the validation cohort. Specific HLA alleles were associated with over 15,000 TCR beta sequences at a false discovery rate of 0.05 in a later analysis. Seventeen rarely observed V segments, including chromosome 9 orphons, were excluded from the earlier analysis of several hundred of the donors because counts were too low. A later genetic analysis reported fewer N-insertions in productive TCRs among donors in an Asian-associated ancestry cluster than the roughly 620-donor mean. Roughly uniform sequencing depth across donors was assumed in presence/absence analyses, although this assumption may not hold. Most TCR sequences were seen in very few donors, while some public TCRs were found in many individuals. A total of about 180 TCR beta chains were listed by the study as associated with cytomegalovirus. CMV serostatus was the only immune exposure information available for the cohort. A group of highly shared sequence variants was considered likely to be a technical artifact of the sequencing pipeline. HLA typing was unavailable for some donors at each locus, so association tests used only the typed subset. Correlated functional status among segregating V segments might reflect linkage disequilibrium, but an unknown experimental factor could not be ruled out. An earlier analysis of 450 to 750 of the donors showed that most TCR beta V segments appeared in productive rearrangements either about 87% or about 30% of the time, which broadly matched IMGT annotations. Some IMGT-functional V segments, including TRBV6-2 and TRBV6-3, could not be told apart with the 87-base-pair reads, so those segments were excluded. According to the authors, the approach could potentially be generalized to other disease states and immunological phenotypes. In vitro tests confirmed that a few of the cytomegalovirus-associated TCR beta chains recognize cytomegalovirus antigens. Strong co-occurrence of HLA alleles, especially DR and DQ, made assigning TCR associations to individual alleles difficult. An association between a missense DCLRE1C variant and V-gene and J-gene trimming of TCR beta chains was found in a later genetic analysis and replicated in an independent cohort. In a later analysis, TCR association rates were found to vary across HLA loci, with the most associated TCRs seen for DRB1 alleles and the fewest for HLA-C alleles. A further reported finding was that TCR beta sequences accurately predicted the HLA-A and HLA-B alleles for most subjects in the first cohort. In a later analysis, HLA-associated TCR beta chains showed more clonal expansion and lower generation probabilities than non-associated chains that were equally common.

In total, more than 500 healthy bone marrow donors made up the cohort. At the time of sampling, every cohort member was nominally healthy, though immune exposures that went unrecorded were likely present. The donor was CMV seronegative and was included in the group of about 350 seronegative cohort members. A peripheral blood sample was collected from each donor, and TCR beta sequencing was performed on peripheral blood mononuclear cells. Genomic DNA extraction from the blood cell samples was performed with the Qiagen DNeasy Blood Extraction Kit. The library relied on the immunoSEQ multiplex PCR assay. The multiplex PCR relied on a mix of 60 forward primers for TCR Vbeta segments and 13 reverse primers for TCR Jbeta segments. The CDR3 region of rearranged TCR beta genes was amplified from genomic DNA by a multiplex PCR assay. Amplified TCR beta libraries were sequenced as 87-base-pair reads on the Illumina HiSeq System. Under the source paper's analysis protocol: Across the 670 or so repertoires, a later analysis counted 78 million or so unique TCR beta chains, some 11 million of which were shared by at least two donors. A nearest-neighbor algorithm error-corrected the raw reads and collapsed the reads into unique sequences, merging closely related sequences to remove PCR and sequencing errors. To assign V, D and J gene segments, CDR3 sequences were aligned to IMGT reference sequences. For a sequence to be retained, at least a six-nucleotide match to both a V gene segment and a J gene segment was required. A rearrangement counted as productive if the CDR3 had no stop codons and remained in frame with V and J, and every other rearrangement counted as non-productive. Following IMGT convention, CDR3 was defined as the stretch from the second conserved V-encoded cysteine to the conserved J-encoded phenylalanine. In an earlier analysis of just under 600 of the donors, sequences lacking an unambiguous match to a single V gene segment were excluded. In an earlier analysis of 587 of the donors, a V segment was called functional when productive rearrangements were above 56.7%, and segregating when the standard deviation between donors exceeded 5%. A statistical classification framework was developed to diagnose cytomegalovirus status using the catalog of TCR beta chain sequences. A later analysis assigned V and J genes by comparing TCR nucleotide sequences with IMGT/GENE-DB human TR gene sequences. Using the TCRdist pipeline, a later analysis assigned CDR3 sequences along with most-parsimonious VDJ recombination scenarios. A later analysis defined each TCR beta chain by its CDR3 amino acid sequence plus V-gene family, and excluded reads lacking a unique V-gene family. A later analysis removed 550 to 650 highly shared, low-generation-probability nucleotide sequences to deal with suspected cross-contamination and a sequencing artifact. For each public chain, a later analysis derived a clonal expansion index from normalized ranks of inferred template counts within each repertoire. Generation probabilities in a later analysis came from a VDJ recombination model fitted to out-of-frame rearrangements, and those results were checked against IGoR. In a later analysis, TCR-TCR, TCR-HLA and TCR-CMV co-occurrence was scored with hypergeometric tests, and a repertoire-size bias correction was applied to TCR pairs. A later analysis estimated false discovery rates by permuting HLA or CMV assignments 20 times. In a later analysis, co-occurring TCRs were grouped using DBSCAN, and TCRdist sequence similarity was added for clustering within HLA-allele-positive subsets. For co-occurrence clustering, repertoires with fewer than 30,000 or more than 120,000 public chains were excluded, along with a handful of repertoires with anomalous nucleotide sharing. In TCRdb, the immuneACCESS table is reduced to in-frame sequences with V and J assigned. These tables do not hold every clone; where another copy was compared, an unresolved V gene accounts for under half, and the others remain unexplained. V, J and clone size were drawn from that table, and D and trimming were deduced from the DNA. Recorded for this sample are approximately 140,000 clones; more than 75% of them occurred a single time. The ten largest clonotypes hold 3.1% of the sample.

Trimming accounts for 0 bases at V and 2 bases at J, while the number of junction bases matched to no gene is 9. From its cysteine to its phenylalanine, the CDR3 spans 17 amino acids. This entry keeps only the CDR3 DNA: 51 bases, framed from base 1. For CDR1 and CDR2, the germline V gene (reference sequence) lists SGHNT and YYREEE. The sequence links TRBV5-4 to TRBJ1-2; TRBD1 aligns with 8 central bases. The receptor comes from a female donor in good health and CMV-seronegative. Sequencing was performed on PBMCs. The sequenced DNA is TGTGCCAGCAGCTTGGGGACAGGGTATGGCGGAAACTATGGCTACACCTTC. The encoded protein is CASSLGTGYGGNYGYTF.